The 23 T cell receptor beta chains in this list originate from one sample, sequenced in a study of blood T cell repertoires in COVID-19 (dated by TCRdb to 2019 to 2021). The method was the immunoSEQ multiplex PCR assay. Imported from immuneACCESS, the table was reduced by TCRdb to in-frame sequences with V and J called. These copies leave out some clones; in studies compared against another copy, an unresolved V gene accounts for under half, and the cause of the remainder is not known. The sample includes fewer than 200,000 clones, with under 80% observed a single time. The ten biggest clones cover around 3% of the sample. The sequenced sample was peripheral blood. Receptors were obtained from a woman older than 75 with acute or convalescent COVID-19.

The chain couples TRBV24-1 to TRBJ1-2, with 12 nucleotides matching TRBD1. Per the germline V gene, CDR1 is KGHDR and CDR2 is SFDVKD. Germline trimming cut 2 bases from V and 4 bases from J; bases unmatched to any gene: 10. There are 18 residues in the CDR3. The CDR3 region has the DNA TGTGCCACCAGTGATTCCGGGACAGGGGGCGAATTAGGCTATGGCTACACCTTC. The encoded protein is CATSDSGTGGELGYGYTF.

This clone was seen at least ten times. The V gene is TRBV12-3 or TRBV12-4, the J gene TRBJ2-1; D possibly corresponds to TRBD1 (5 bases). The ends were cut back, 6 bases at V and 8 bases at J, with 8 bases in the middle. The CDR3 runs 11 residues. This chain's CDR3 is CASRWGHEQFF. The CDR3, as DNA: TGTGCCAGCAGATGGGGCCATGAGCAGTTCTTC.

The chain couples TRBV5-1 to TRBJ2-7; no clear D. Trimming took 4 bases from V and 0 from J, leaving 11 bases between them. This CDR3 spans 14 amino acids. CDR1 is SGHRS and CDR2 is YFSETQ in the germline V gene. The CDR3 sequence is CASSQLHSSYEQYF. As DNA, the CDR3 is TGCGCCAGCAGCCAGCTGCACAGCTCCTACGAGCAGTACTTC.

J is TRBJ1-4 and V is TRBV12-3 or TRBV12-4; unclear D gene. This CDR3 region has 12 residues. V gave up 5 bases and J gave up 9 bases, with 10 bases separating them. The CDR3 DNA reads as TGTGCCAGCAGTATTGGGGAGCAAAAACTGTTTTTT. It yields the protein CASSIGEQKLFF.

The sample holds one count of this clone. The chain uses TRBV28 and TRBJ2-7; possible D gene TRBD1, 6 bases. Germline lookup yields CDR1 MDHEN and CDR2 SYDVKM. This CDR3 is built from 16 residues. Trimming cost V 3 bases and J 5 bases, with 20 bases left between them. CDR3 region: CASSFVIGTGNHEQYF. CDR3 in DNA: TGTGCCAGCAGTTTTGTTATAGGAACAGGGAATCACGAGCAGTACTTC.

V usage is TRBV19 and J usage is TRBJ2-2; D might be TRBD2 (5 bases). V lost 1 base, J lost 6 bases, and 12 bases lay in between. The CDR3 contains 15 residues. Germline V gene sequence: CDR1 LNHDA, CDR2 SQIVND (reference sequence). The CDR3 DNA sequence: TGTGCCAGTAGTATAGCGGCCGGGAAGCCCGGGGAGCTGTTTTTT. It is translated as CASSIAAGKPGELFF.

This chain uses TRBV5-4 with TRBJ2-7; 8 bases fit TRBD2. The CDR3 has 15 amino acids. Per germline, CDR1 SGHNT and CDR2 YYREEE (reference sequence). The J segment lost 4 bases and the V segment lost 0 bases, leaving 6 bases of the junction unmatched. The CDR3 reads CASSLGAGEFYEQYF. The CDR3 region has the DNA TGTGCCAGCAGCTTGGGAGCGGGAGAGTTTTACGAGCAGTACTTC. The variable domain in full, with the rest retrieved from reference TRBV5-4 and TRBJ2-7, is ETGVTQSPTHLIKTRGQQVTLRCSSQSGHNTVSWYQQALGQGPQFIFQYYREEENGRGNFPPRFSGLQFPNYSSELNVNALELDDSALYLCASSLGAGEFYEQYFGPGTRLTVT.

The CDR3 DNA sequence: TGTGCCAGCTCACCACTCTCAGGGTTCGATCAGCCCCAGCATTTT. As protein: CASSPLSGFDQPQHF. V and J are TRBV18 and TRBJ1-5; D may be TRBD1 (5 bases). Germline V gene lookup returns CDR1 KGHSH and CDR2 LQKENI. The CDR3 runs to 15 residues. V lost 1 base to trimming and J lost 5 bases, with 12 bases between them.

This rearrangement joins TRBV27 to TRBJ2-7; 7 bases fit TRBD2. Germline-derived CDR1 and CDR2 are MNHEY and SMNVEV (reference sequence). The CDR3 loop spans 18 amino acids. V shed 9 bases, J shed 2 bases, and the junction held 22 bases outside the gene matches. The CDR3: CASFKLASQIGAPYEQYF. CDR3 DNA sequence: TGTGCCAGTTTCAAACTAGCGAGCCAAATAGGAGCCCCCTACGAGCAGTACTTC.

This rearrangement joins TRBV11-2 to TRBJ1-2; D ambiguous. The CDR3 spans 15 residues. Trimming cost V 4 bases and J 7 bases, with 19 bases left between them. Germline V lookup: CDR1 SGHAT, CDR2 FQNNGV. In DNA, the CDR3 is TGTGCCAGCAGCTCCCGTATGGATGCGGCGTTTGGCTACACCTTC. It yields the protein CASSSRMDAAFGYTF. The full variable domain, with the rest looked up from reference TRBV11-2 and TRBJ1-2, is EAGVAQSPRYKIIEKRQSVAFWCNPISGHATLYWYQQILGQGPKLLIQFQNNGVVDDSQLPKDRFSAERLKGVDSTLKIQPAKLEDSAVYLCASSSRMDAAFGYTFGSGTRLTVV.

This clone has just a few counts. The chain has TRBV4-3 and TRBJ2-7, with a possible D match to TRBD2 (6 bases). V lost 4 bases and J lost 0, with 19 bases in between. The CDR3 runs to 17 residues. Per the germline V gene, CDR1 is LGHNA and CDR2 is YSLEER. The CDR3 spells CASSPSFHDGSSYEQYF. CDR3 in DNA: TGCGCCAGCAGCCCCTCCTTTCACGACGGGAGCTCCTACGAGCAGTACTTC.

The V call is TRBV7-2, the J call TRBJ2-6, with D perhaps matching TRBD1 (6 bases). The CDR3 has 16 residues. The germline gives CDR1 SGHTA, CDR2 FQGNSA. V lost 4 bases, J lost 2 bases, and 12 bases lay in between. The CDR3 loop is CASSYNQGTGANVLTF. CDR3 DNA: TGTGCCAGCAGCTACAATCAGGGGACTGGGGCCAACGTCCTGACTTTC.

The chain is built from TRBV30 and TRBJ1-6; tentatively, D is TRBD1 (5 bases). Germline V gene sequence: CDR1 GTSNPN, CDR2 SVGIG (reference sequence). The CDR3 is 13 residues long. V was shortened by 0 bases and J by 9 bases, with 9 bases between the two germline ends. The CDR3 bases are TGTGCCTGGAGTGTGGTGGGGGGTTCACCCCTCCACTTT. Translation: CAWSVVGGSPLHF.

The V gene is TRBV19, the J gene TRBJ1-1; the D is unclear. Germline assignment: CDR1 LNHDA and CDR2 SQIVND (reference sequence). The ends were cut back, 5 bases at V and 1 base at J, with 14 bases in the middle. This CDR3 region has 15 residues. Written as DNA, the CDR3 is TGTGCCAGTAGTCTTATGCGCCACCCGAACACTGAAGCTTTCTTT. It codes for CASSLMRHPNTEAFF.

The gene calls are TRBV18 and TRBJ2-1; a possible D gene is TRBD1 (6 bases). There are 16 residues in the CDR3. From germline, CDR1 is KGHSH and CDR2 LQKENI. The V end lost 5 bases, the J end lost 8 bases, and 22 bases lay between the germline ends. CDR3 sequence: CASSYGQPTAPDEQFF. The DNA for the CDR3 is TGTGCCAGCTCATACGGACAGCCGACAGCCCCTGATGAGCAGTTCTTC. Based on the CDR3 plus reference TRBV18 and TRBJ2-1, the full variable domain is NAGVMQNPRHLVRRRGQEARLRCSPMKGHSHVYWYRQLPEEGLKFMVYLQKENIIDESGMPKERFSAEFPKEGPSILRIQQVVRGDSAAYFCASSYGQPTAPDEQFFGPGTRLTVL.

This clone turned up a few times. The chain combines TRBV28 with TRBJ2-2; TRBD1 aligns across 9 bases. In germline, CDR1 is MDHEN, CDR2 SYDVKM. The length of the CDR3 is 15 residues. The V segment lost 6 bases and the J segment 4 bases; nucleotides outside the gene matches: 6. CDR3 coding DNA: TGTGCCAGCAGCTTGGGACAGGGAACCACCGGGGAGCTGTTTTTT. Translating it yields CASSLGQGTTGELFF.

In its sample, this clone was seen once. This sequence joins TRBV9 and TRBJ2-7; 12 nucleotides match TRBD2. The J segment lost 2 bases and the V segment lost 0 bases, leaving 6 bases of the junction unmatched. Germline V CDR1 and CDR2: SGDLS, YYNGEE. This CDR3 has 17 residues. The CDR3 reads CASSVGPSGRATYEQYF. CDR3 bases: TGTGCCAGCAGCGTAGGCCCTAGCGGGAGGGCGACCTACGAGCAGTACTTC.

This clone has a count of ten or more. The CDR3 spells CASSEGGRGLDEQFF. CDR3 coding DNA: TGCGCCAGCAGTGAGGGCGGGAGGGGTTTGGATGAGCAGTTCTTC. The chain couples TRBV10-1 to TRBJ2-1, with 9 positions matching TRBD2. The CDR3 consists of 15 residues. CDR1 WNHNN and CDR2 SYGVQD come from the germline V gene (reference sequence). V gave up 2 bases and J gave up 8 bases; unmatched junction bases: 7.

CDR3 in DNA: TGCGCCAGCAGCTCGACAGGGGGTACACTAGGTTACGAGCAGTACTTC. Translated: CASSSTGGTLGYEQYF. The chain uses TRBV5-1 and TRBJ2-7; TRBD1 agrees at 9 bases. J was trimmed by 4 bases and V by 3 bases; bases with no gene match: 11. Germline V gives CDR1 SGHRS, CDR2 YFSETQ. The CDR3 has 16 amino acids.

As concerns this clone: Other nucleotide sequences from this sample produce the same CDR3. The CDR3 DNA reads as TGTGCCAGCAGTTACTCCGGTGCGAACACTGAAGCTTTCTTT. Amino acid sequence: CASSYSGANTEAFF. V usage is TRBV6-5 and J usage is TRBJ1-1; no clear D gene. Trimming removed 0 bases at V and 1 base at J, with 6 bases between. Germline V CDR1 and CDR2: MNHEY, SVGAGI. The CDR3 totals 14 residues.

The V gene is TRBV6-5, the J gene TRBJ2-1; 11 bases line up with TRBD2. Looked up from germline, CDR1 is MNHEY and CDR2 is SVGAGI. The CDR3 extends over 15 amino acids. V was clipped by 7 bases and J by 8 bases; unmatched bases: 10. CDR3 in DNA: TGTGCCAGCACCCCACTAGCGGGAGTACCCGATGAGCAGTTCTTC. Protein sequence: CASTPLAGVPDEQFF.

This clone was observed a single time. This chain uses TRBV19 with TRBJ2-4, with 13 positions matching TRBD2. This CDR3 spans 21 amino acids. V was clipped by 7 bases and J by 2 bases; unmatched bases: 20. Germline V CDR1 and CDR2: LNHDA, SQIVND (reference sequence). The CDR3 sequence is CASTLRGPGLAGSGPKNIQYF. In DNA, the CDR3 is TGTGCCAGTACCCTCCGGGGGCCGGGACTAGCGGGATCTGGGCCCAAAAACATTCAGTACTTC.

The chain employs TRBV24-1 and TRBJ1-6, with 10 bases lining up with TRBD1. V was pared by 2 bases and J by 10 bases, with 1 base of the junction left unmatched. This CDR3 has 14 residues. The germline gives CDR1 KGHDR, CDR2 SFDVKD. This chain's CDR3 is CATSDSDRGSPLHF. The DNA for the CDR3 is TGTGCCACCAGTGATTCGGACAGGGGGTCACCCCTCCACTTT.